The rows below give T cell receptor beta chains drawn from one sample of a study of T cell responses to AZD1222 COVID-19 vaccine. Repertoires were generated with immunoSEQ multiplex PCR, while TCRdb's copy carries only in-frame clones and drops some. The sample yields around 99,000 clones, roughly 87% seen once. The sample in question was peripheral blood, obtained on day 0 of AZD1222 vaccination. Every receptor here comes from an adult in good health. Each CDR3 is given with its conserved first and last residue. A D gene is named only where the DNA matches it firmly. The size entry is marked missing in some rows and otherwise reads once, few, many or a size class.

TRBD2 | NA | TRBJ2-7 | TRBV5-1 | CASSPGLAYNSYEQYF | TGCGCCAGCAGCCCGGGACTAGCGTACAACTCCTACGAGCAGTACTTC
NA | few | TRBJ1-1 | TRBV7-9 | CASSSTDGEAFF | TGTGCCAGCAGCTCAACGGACGGGGAAGCTTTCTTT
TRBD1 | once | TRBJ1-2 | TRBV4-1 | CASRRTGGHGYTF | TGCGCCAGCAGACGTACAGGGGGCCATGGCTACACCTTC
NA | NA | TRBJ2-1 | TRBV20-1 | CSASSVLFYNEQFF | TGCAGTGCTAGTAGCGTTCTCTTCTACAATGAGCAGTTCTTC
NA | NA | TRBJ2-3 | TRBV6-5 | CASSPRITDTQYF | TGTGCCAGCAGCCCAAGGATCACAGATACGCAGTATTTT
NA | NA | TRBJ1-2 | TRBV9 | CASSVGGARRGGYTF | TGTGCCAGCAGCGTAGGAGGGGCCCGGCGTGGGGGCTACACCTTC
TRBD1 | NA | TRBJ1-1 | TRBV10-3 | CAISEWDRADTEAFF | TGTGCCATCAGTGAGTGGGACAGGGCGGACACTGAAGCTTTCTTT
TRBD1 | once | TRBJ1-2 | TRBV28 | CASQTGGTSGGYTF | TGTGCCAGCCAGACAGGGGGTACCTCGGGGGGCTACACCTTC
NA | NA | TRBJ2-3 | TRBV4-3 | CASSQEIGSVGRSTDTQYF | TGCGCCAGCAGCCAAGAAATAGGATCCGTGGGCAGGAGCACAGATACGCAGTATTTT
TRBD1 | NA | TRBJ1-5 | TRBV18 | CASSPIWQASRGLSYSNQPQHF | TGTGCCAGCTCACCAATTTGGCAGGCGTCGAGGGGGCTCTCTTATAGCAATCAGCCCCAGCATTTT
NA | NA | TRBJ1-2 | TRBV7-2 | CASSLEAGWSYGYTF | TGTGCCAGCAGCTTAGAGGCCGGGTGGAGCTATGGCTACACCTTC
TRBD1 | NA | TRBJ1-2 | TRBV19 | CASSKSRDRAYGYTF | TGTGCCAGTAGTAAATCAAGGGACAGGGCATATGGCTACACCTTC
TRBD1 | NA | TRBJ1-2 | TRBV6-4 | CASSDRPGTGHGYTF | TGTGCCAGCAGTGACCGACCCGGGACAGGGCATGGCTACACCTTC
NA | NA | TRBJ2-7 | TRBV3-1/TRBV3-2 | CASSRSPTTSVHEQYF | TGTGCCAGCAGCCGAAGCCCCACTACGTCGGTCCACGAGCAGTACTTC
NA | NA | TRBJ2-7 | TRBV28 | CASIGKGAYEQYF | TGTGCCAGCATTGGTAAGGGGGCCTACGAGCAGTACTTC
TRBD1 | NA | TRBJ2-5 | TRBV2 | CASSGGTGKTQYF | TGTGCCAGCAGCGGTGGGACAGGGAAGACCCAGTACTTC
NA | NA | TRBJ2-2 | TRBV27 | CASSLDTMNTGELFF | TGTGCCAGCAGTCTCGACACAATGAACACCGGGGAGCTGTTTTTT
NA | NA | TRBJ2-5 | TRBV7-2 | CASSLVSRGETQYF | TGTGCCAGCAGCTTAGTAAGCAGGGGAGAGACCCAGTACTTC
TRBD1 | NA | TRBJ1-5 | TRBV27 | CASARGQDYQPQHF | TGTGCCAGCGCCCGGGGACAGGACTATCAGCCCCAGCATTTT
NA | NA | TRBJ1-2 | TRBV19 | CASRTDHYGYTF | TGTGCCAGTAGGACTGATCACTATGGCTACACCTTC
NA | once | TRBJ1-4 | TRBV30 | CAWRAKIGAGEKLFF | TGTGCCTGGAGGGCTAAGATCGGGGCGGGGGAAAAACTGTTTTTT
NA | once | TRBJ1-2 | TRBV13 | CASSLGRGNYGYTF | TGTGCCAGCAGCTTAGGGCGGGGAAACTATGGCTACACCTTC
NA | NA | TRBJ1-1 | TRBV5-4 | CASSPNMNTEAFF | TGTGCCAGCAGCCCGAATATGAACACTGAAGCTTTCTTT
NA | medium-sized | TRBJ2-5 | TRBV6-2/TRBV6-3 | CASSYIIGGGDQETQYF | TGTGCCAGCAGTTACATTATAGGCGGCGGGGACCAAGAGACCCAGTACTTC
TRBD1 | NA | TRBJ2-7 | TRBV18 | CASSPPGRGLYEQYF | TGTGCCAGCTCACCCCCGGGCAGGGGGCTCTACGAGCAGTACTTC
NA | NA | TRBJ1-6 | TRBV6-2/TRBV6-3 | CASSPWTEYNSPLHF | TGTGCCAGCAGCCCCTGGACTGAATATAATTCACCCCTCCACTTT
TRBD1 | NA | TRBJ2-7 | TRBV24-1 | CATSDWDSYEQYF | TGTGCCACCAGTGATTGGGACAGCTACGAGCAGTACTTC
TRBD2 | NA | TRBJ2-7 | TRBV5-6 | CASSLVVSGGSYEQYF | TGTGCCAGCAGCTTGGTGGTTAGCGGGGGGTCCTACGAGCAGTACTTC
TRBD2 | NA | TRBJ2-3 | TRBV11-2 | CASSLDWSGRQYF | TGTGCCAGCAGCTTAGATTGGAGCGGGAGGCAGTATTTT
TRBD2 | NA | TRBJ2-6 | TRBV4-3 | CASSQRGGSGANVLTF | TGCGCCAGCAGCCAGCGGGGGGGTTCTGGGGCCAACGTCCTGACTTTC
NA | NA | TRBJ1-2 | TRBV28 | CASSWGGGANYGYTF | TGTGCCAGCAGTTGGGGCGGGGGGGCTAACTATGGCTACACCTTC
TRBD1 | NA | TRBJ2-4 | TRBV5-1 | CASSLEPGQGDKNIQYF | TGCGCCAGCAGCCTCGAACCGGGACAGGGCGACAAAAACATTCAGTACTTC
NA | once | TRBJ1-2 | TRBV5-1 | CASSLQADGYTF | TGCGCCAGCAGCTTACAAGCGGATGGCTACACCTTC
NA | once | TRBJ1-1 | TRBV13 | CASSSPRNTEAFF | TGTGCCAGCAGCTCTCCGAGGAACACTGAAGCTTTCTTT
NA | NA | TRBJ2-3 | TRBV25-1 | CASSEERVRTDTQYF | TGTGCCAGCAGTGAAGAGAGGGTTCGCACAGATACGCAGTATTTT
NA | NA | TRBJ1-2 | TRBV4-3 | CASSLTLDIGYGYTF | TGCGCCAGCAGCCTAACTCTGGATATTGGCTATGGCTACACCTTC
TRBD2 | NA | TRBJ2-5 | TRBV18 | CASSLVAGAQETQYF | TGTGCCAGCTCACTGGTAGCGGGGGCCCAAGAGACCCAGTACTTC
NA | NA | TRBJ2-7 | TRBV28 | CASSYGEYSYEQYF | TGTGCCAGCAGCTACGGGGAATATTCCTACGAGCAGTACTTC
NA | NA | TRBJ2-7 | TRBV3-1/TRBV3-2 | CASSLYESSYEQYF | TGTGCCAGCAGCCTTTATGAGAGCTCCTACGAGCAGTACTTC
TRBD2 | few | TRBJ2-1 | TRBV7-2 | CASSSMGTRDYNEQFF | TGTGCCAGCAGCAGCATGGGGACTAGAGACTACAATGAGCAGTTCTTC
TRBD1 | NA | TRBJ1-4 | TRBV11-2 | CASSQDREREKLFF | TGTGCCAGCAGCCAAGACAGGGAGCGCGAAAAACTGTTTTTT
NA | NA | TRBJ2-7 | TRBV9 | CASSSGSATYEQYF | TGTGCCAGCAGCTCCGGAAGTGCCACCTACGAGCAGTACTTC
NA | few | TRBJ2-7 | TRBV30 | CAWSALTGYEQYF | TGTGCCTGGAGTGCCTTGACAGGCTACGAGCAGTACTTC
TRBD2 | NA | TRBJ2-3 | TRBV4-2 | CASSQEGRESTDTQYF | TGTGCCAGCAGCCAAGAGGGGCGGGAGAGCACAGATACGCAGTATTTT
NA | NA | TRBJ2-4 | TRBV30 | CAWSVRGKYKNIQYF | TGTGCCTGGAGTGTACGAGGGAAATACAAAAACATTCAGTACTTC
NA | once | TRBJ2-5 | TRBV11-2 | CASSSLWGLQETQYF | TGTGCCAGCAGCTCTCTGTGGGGGCTTCAAGAGACCCAGTACTTC
TRBD1 | NA | TRBJ2-7 | TRBV3-1/TRBV3-2 | CASSQIPGQGSYEQYF | TGTGCCAGCAGCCAAATCCCCGGACAGGGCTCCTACGAGCAGTACTTC
NA | NA | TRBJ1-1 | TRBV12-3/TRBV12-4 | CASTEGGGTEAFF | TGTGCCAGCACCGAGGGGGGGGGCACTGAAGCTTTCTTT
TRBD2 | NA | TRBJ2-1 | TRBV5-1 | CASSLVVSGSTYNEQFF | TGCGCCAGCAGCTTGGTTGTTAGCGGGAGTACCTACAATGAGCAGTTCTTC
NA | NA | TRBJ1-1 | TRBV6-4 | CASSDREGGTEAFF | TGTGCCAGCAGTGACAGGGAGGGGGGGACTGAAGCTTTCTTT
NA | NA | TRBJ1-1 | TRBV5-4 | CASSDYSEAFF | TGTGCCAGCAGCGATTACAGTGAAGCTTTCTTT
TRBD1 | NA | TRBJ2-7 | TRBV11-2 | CASSLEGDRGYEQYF | TGTGCCAGCAGCTTAGAAGGGGACAGGGGCTACGAGCAGTACTTC
NA | NA | TRBJ1-1 | TRBV27 | CASRPQAASPAFF | TGTGCCAGCAGGCCCCAGGCCGCGTCCCCAGCTTTCTTT
TRBD1 | NA | TRBJ2-3 | TRBV2 | CASSRQGGISDTQYF | TGTGCCAGCAGCCGACAGGGGGGGATCTCAGATACGCAGTATTTT
NA | NA | TRBJ2-5 | TRBV14 | CASSRANQETQYF | TGTGCCAGCAGCCGGGCAAACCAAGAGACCCAGTACTTC
NA | NA | TRBJ2-7 | TRBV15 | CATSRDRGYEQYF | TGTGCCACCAGCAGAGATCGTGGTTACGAGCAGTACTTC
NA | NA | TRBJ1-5 | TRBV3-1/TRBV3-2 | CASSQDRGRPQHF | TGTGCCAGCAGCCAAGATCGGGGAAGGCCCCAGCATTTT
TRBD1 | NA | TRBJ1-4 | TRBV3-1/TRBV3-2 | CASSQQGGTAHEKLFF | TGTGCCAGCAGCCAACAAGGGGGGACAGCGCATGAAAAACTGTTTTTT